This T cell receptor beta chain was obtained from a study of blood T cell repertoires in COVID-19. The data were produced by immunoSEQ multiplex PCR, yet TCRdb's version contains in-frame clones alone and is incomplete. The sample includes some 190,000 clones, around 84% of them seen just once. A single count supports this clone. This CDR3 contains 15 residues. V was cut by 0 bases and J by 2 bases, with 9 bases left in between. The germline V gene encodes CDR1 SGHDT and CDR2 YYEEEE. This receptor was taken from a woman aged 25-40 years who had recovered from COVID-19. The specimen sequenced was PBMCs or T cells enriched from blood (not recorded which). This rearrangement joins TRBV5-6 to TRBJ1-5; D is unresolved. CDR3 protein: CASSLVSGGNQPQHF. The CDR3 DNA is TGTGCCAGCAGCTTGGTGTCAGGCGGCAATCAGCCCCAGCATTTT.